These T cell receptor beta chains were read from a single sample in a study of blood T cell repertoires in COVID-19. Sequencing was performed with immunoSEQ multiplex PCR; in TCRdb, only in-frame clones are kept and a portion is missing. The sample records about 180,000 clones, 80% to 90% being singletons. The sequencing input was peripheral blood. The receptors were gathered from a man aged 55 to 70 with acute or convalescent COVID-19. Each CDR3 is given with its conserved first and last residue. The order of the fields is V gene, J gene, CDR3 length, D gene, clone size, CDR3 protein. A D gene is named only where the DNA matches it firmly. Size values are once, few and many counts, or a class for expanded clones, and some rows have none.

TRBV9	TRBJ1-4	16	-	-	CASSVAPASPNEKLFF
TRBV7-8	TRBJ2-7	16	TRBD1	-	CASSLWTGTGAYEQYF
TRBV20-1	TRBJ2-1	11	-	few	CSAGVIDEQFF
TRBV7-8	TRBJ1-4	15	-	-	CASSPRRVSGEKLFF
TRBV4-1	TRBJ2-5	16	TRBD1	once	CASSQADRGRGETQYF
TRBV19	TRBJ2-7	14	TRBD2	-	CASSVTSGPYEQYF
TRBV5-1	TRBJ2-1	15	TRBD2	-	CASSQTSGSFDEQFF
TRBV6-5	TRBJ2-6	15	-	-	CASRSPGSGANVLTF
TRBV3-1/TRBV3-2	TRBJ2-7	14	-	-	CASSQEWESYEQYF
TRBV7-9	TRBJ2-7	14	TRBD1	-	CASSSWDRGSEQYF
TRBV19	TRBJ2-7	14	-	-	CASSHLGVTYEQYF
TRBV28	TRBJ2-7	17	TRBD2	-	CASSFTRAMREEGEQYF
TRBV28	TRBJ1-5	16	TRBD1	-	CASSSAGTGDNQPQHF
TRBV9	TRBJ2-2	12	TRBD1	many	CASDRETGELFF
TRBV19	TRBJ2-2	16	TRBD2	-	CASRAPGLATTGELFF
TRBV19	TRBJ2-7	14	TRBD1	-	CASSTRDSHYEQYF
TRBV28	TRBJ1-6	14	TRBD1	-	CASSSTGGWSPLHF
TRBV4-1	TRBJ2-7	16	-	-	CASSQGDVFGTPEQYF
TRBV27	TRBJ2-3	15	TRBD2	-	CASSSLAEVTDTQYF
TRBV7-9	TRBJ2-1	13	-	once	CASSLPPRNEQFF
TRBV7-2	TRBJ2-7	15	TRBD2	-	CASSLGASGSSEQYF
TRBV19	TRBJ1-1	13	TRBD1	once	CASRGGKGTEAFF
TRBV18	TRBJ1-5	14	TRBD1	-	CASSPGDRGQPQHF
TRBV6-5	TRBJ2-7	16	TRBD2	-	CASSYSRGSSSYEQYF
TRBV5-5	TRBJ2-7	13	-	-	CASSLESAGEQYF
TRBV25-1	TRBJ2-6	13	-	once	CASSSNGANVLTF
TRBV7-2	TRBJ2-7	15	-	-	CATASGGVPMREQYF
TRBV10-3	TRBJ1-3	16	-	-	CAISDPGQSSGNTIYF
TRBV6-5	TRBJ2-5	13	-	once	CARHAGTGETQYF
TRBV21-1	TRBJ2-4	18	-	once	CASKKNLPDSLAKNIQYF
TRBV5-1	TRBJ1-6	14	-	-	CASSLAGNNSPLHF
TRBV11-2	TRBJ2-5	15	-	-	CASSLEVGRGETQYF
TRBV5-5	TRBJ2-5	18	TRBD2	-	CASSWVGLAGSPGETQYF
TRBV7-2	TRBJ2-2	16	TRBD1	-	CASSSRTGGNTGELFF
TRBV5-4	TRBJ1-1	16	-	-	CASSLTPLATDTEAFF
TRBV28	TRBJ1-5	15	-	-	CASSLPGEARQPQHF
TRBV18	TRBJ2-4	17	TRBD2	-	CASSPPAGGPAKNIQYF
TRBV27	TRBJ2-7	17	TRBD2	many	CASSLSFGASGSYEQYF
TRBV9	TRBJ1-2	15	TRBD1	-	CAMGRGGGDNYGYTF
TRBV9	TRBJ2-7	14	TRBD1	-	CASSVAGTDREQYF
TRBV30	TRBJ2-3	12	-	few	CAWSPHTDTQYF
TRBV3-1/TRBV3-2	TRBJ1-1	14	-	-	CASSQKGGGTEAFF